The next 16 T cell receptor beta chains were all read from a single sample in a study of T cells after posttransplantation cyclophosphamide. Produced via immunoSEQ multiplex PCR; TCRdb's table is partial and in-frame only. The sample lists approximately 9,800 clones, nearly 99% seen once, with about 0.25% in the top ten. The sequencing sample was made of naive CD8+ T cells sorted from PBMCs. The source is a man aged 45 to 65 in good health, CMV-negative, and a related stem cell transplant donor.

This chain joins TRBV5-6 and TRBJ2-4; tentative D call: TRBD1 (6 bases). Trimming pared 3 bases from V and 4 bases from J, leaving 11 bases between. Germline V CDR1 and CDR2: SGHDT, YYEEEE. The CDR3 length is 14 residues. The CDR3 DNA reads as TGTGCCAGCAGCTCGGAAGGACAGAAAAACATTCAGTACTTC. It translates to CASSSEGQKNIQYF.

Only one count was recorded for this clone. Here the CDR3 DNA reads TGTGCCAGCAGCTTTAGACTAAGCTCCTACAATGAGCAGTTCTTC. Encoded protein: CASSFRLSSYNEQFF. The gene calls are TRBV11-3 and TRBJ2-1, with a weak D call TRBD2 (5 bases). This CDR3 comprises 15 residues. Looked up from germline, CDR1 is SGHNT and CDR2 is YENEEA. Trimming left V 3 bases short and J 0 bases short, with 9 bases between. Full variable domain (outside the CDR3, taken from reference TRBV11-3 and TRBJ2-1): EAGVVQSPRYKIIEKKQPVAFWCNPISGHNTLYWYLQNLGQGPELLIRYENEEAVDDSQLPKDRFSAERLKGVDSTLKIQPAELGDSAVYLCASSFRLSSYNEQFFGPGTRLTVL.

The chain combines TRBV6-1 with TRBJ2-7; 9 positions agree with TRBD1. Trimming took 3 bases from V and 3 from J; bases not matched to a gene: 3. CDR3 size: 14 residues. Germline CDR1 MNHNS, CDR2 SASEGT. The CDR3 region has the DNA TGTGCCAGCAGTGAGATGGGACAGGGCTACGAGCAGTACTTC. This gives the protein CASSEMGQGYEQYF.

The CDR3 coding sequence is TGCGCCAGCAGCCAACCCGATAGACAGGGACCGAGATCACCCCTCCACTTT. Protein sequence: CASSQPDRQGPRSPLHF. The chain uses TRBV4-3 and TRBJ1-6; 7 nucleotides match TRBD1. The ends lost 2 bases at V and 10 bases at J; junction bases unmatched: 14. CDR3 size: 17 residues. Per germline, CDR1 LGHNA and CDR2 YSLEER.

This clone occurred once. This chain uses TRBV7-9 with TRBJ2-5; D may be TRBD1 (6 bases). CDR1 and CDR2 (germline): SEHNR, FQNEAQ (reference sequence). V gave up 3 bases and J gave up 5 bases, with 16 bases separating them. CDR3 length: 15 amino acids. CDR3 sequence: CASSLAQGTGETQYF. For the CDR3, the DNA is TGTGCCAGCAGCTTGGCCCAGGGGACCGGGGAGACCCAGTACTTC.

CDR3 DNA: TGTGCCAGCAGCTTATTAAGCACAGATACGCAGTATTTT. It specifies CASSLLSTDTQYF. This chain connects TRBV7-2 to TRBJ2-3; D is unclear. This CDR3 is built from 13 residues. V lost 2 bases and J 0 bases, leaving 3 bases between the germline ends. The germline V gene encodes CDR1 SGHTA and CDR2 FQGNSA.

A single count supports this clone. This chain uses TRBV19 with TRBJ2-7, with 9 bases aligning to TRBD1. Germline V gene data show CDR1 as LNHDA and CDR2 as SQIVND (reference sequence). This CDR3 is built from 15 residues. Trimming removed 7 bases from V and 3 bases from J; junction bases left unmatched: 10. This CDR3 is CASTPEGQGNYEQYF. The CDR3, as DNA: TGTGCCAGTACCCCCGAGGGACAGGGAAACTACGAGCAGTACTTC.

The chain combines TRBV5-6 with TRBJ1-6; the match to TRBD1 covers 8 bases. The CDR3 contains 16 residues. The J segment lost 4 bases and the V segment lost 0 bases, leaving 3 bases of the junction unmatched. Germline CDR1 and CDR2: SGHDT and YYEEEE. The CDR3 DNA reads TGTGCCAGCAGCTTGGAGACAGGGGCGTATAATTCACCCCTCCACTTT. Residues: CASSLETGAYNSPLHF.

The chain combines TRBV14 with TRBJ2-5, with 10 bases identical to TRBD2. This CDR3 is built from 16 residues. Germline loops: CDR1 SGHDN, CDR2 FVKESK. Trimming removed 1 base from V and 1 base from J; junction bases left unmatched: 3. CDR3 sequence reads: CASSQAVAGGQETQYF. The CDR3 bases are TGTGCCAGCAGCCAAGCGGTAGCGGGGGGCCAAGAGACCCAGTACTTC.

This clone was found once. J is TRBJ2-7 and V is TRBV12-5, with D perhaps TRBD1 (5 bases). CDR3 size: 13 residues. The V and J ends lost 6 bases and 1 base respectively, with 10 bases between them. Germline V gene lookup returns CDR1 LGHNT and CDR2 FRNRAP. CDR3 residues: CASGVQASYEQYF. The CDR3 coding sequence is TGTGCTAGTGGCGTACAGGCGTCCTACGAGCAGTACTTC.

The genes are TRBV7-9 and TRBJ2-6; a possible D gene is TRBD1 (5 bases). CDR1 is SEHNR and CDR2 is FQNEAQ in the germline V gene (reference sequence). The CDR3 has 18 amino acids. The ends were cut back, 1 base at V and 4 bases at J, with 17 bases in the middle. CDR3: CASSLDLPGMYGANVLTF. In nucleotides, the CDR3 is TGTGCCAGCAGCTTAGATTTGCCAGGGATGTACGGGGCCAACGTCCTGACTTTC.

This chain joins TRBV7-2 and TRBJ2-1, with 7 bases lining up with TRBD2. Germline V CDR1 and CDR2: SGHTA, FQGNSA. Trimming at V came to 5 bases and at J to 6 bases, leaving 7 bases not matched to a gene. CDR3 length: 14 amino acids. The CDR3 nucleotides read TGTGCCAGCAGCAAGACTAGCTATGTCAATGAGCAGTTCTTC. Translating gives CASSKTSYVNEQFF.

This clone was detected only once. This rearrangement joins TRBV15 to TRBJ2-3, with 10 positions matching TRBD2. Per the germline V gene, CDR1 is LNHNV and CDR2 is YYDKDF (reference sequence). V dropped 5 bases and J dropped 4; count of bases not matched to a gene: 6. The CDR3 is 15 residues long. This CDR3 reads CATSGKREGPDTQYF. CDR3 sequence (DNA): TGTGCCACCAGCGGAAAGCGGGAGGGCCCAGATACGCAGTATTTT.

The rearrangement links TRBV4-3 to TRBJ2-1, with TRBD1 identical over 8 bases. Per the germline V gene, CDR1 is LGHNA and CDR2 is YSLEER. J lost 8 bases, V lost 4 bases, and 16 bases had no gene match. This CDR3 region has 17 residues. The CDR3 loop reads CASSLARGTGFLDEQFF. The CDR3, as DNA: TGCGCCAGCAGCCTTGCCCGCGGGACAGGTTTTTTAGATGAGCAGTTCTTC.

V is TRBV6-6 and J is TRBJ2-2, with 7 bases lining up with TRBD2. This CDR3 comprises 16 residues. V shed 5 bases, J shed 2 bases, and the junction held 8 bases outside the gene matches. Germline CDR1 and CDR2: MNHNY and SVGAGI (reference sequence). In DNA, the CDR3 is TGTGCCAGCAGTATTGGCCGGGGGGTAAACACCGGGGAGCTGTTTTTT. This encodes CASSIGRGVNTGELFF.

The CDR3 loop reads CASNLKGDRDCYEQYF. In DNA, the CDR3 is TGTGCCAGTAACCTTAAAGGGGACAGAGACTGCTACGAGCAGTACTTC. V gene TRBV21-1 combines with J gene TRBJ2-7; the DNA was not used to check the table's D call, TRBD1. TRBV21-1 is given as a pseudogene. This CDR3 has 16 residues.